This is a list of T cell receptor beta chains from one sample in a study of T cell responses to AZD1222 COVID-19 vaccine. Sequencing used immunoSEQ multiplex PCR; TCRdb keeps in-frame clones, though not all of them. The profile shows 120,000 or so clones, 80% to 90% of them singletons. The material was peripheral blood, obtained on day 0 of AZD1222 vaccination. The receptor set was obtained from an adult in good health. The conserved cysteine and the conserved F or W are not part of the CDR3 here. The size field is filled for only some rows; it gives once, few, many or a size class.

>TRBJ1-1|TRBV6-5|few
ASSYRYRDTEAF
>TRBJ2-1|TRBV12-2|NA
ASRVTGDSYNEQF
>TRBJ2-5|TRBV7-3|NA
ASSLGGFSAGPETQY
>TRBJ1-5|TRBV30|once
AWSTTGGLGNQPQH
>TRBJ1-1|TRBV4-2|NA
ASSQGTVSNTEAF
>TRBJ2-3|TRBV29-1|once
SATVVTQY
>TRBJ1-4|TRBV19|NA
ASSSGQNEKLF
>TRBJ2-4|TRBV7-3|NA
ASSLGGGRNIQY
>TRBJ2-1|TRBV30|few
ACPRGVGGNEQF
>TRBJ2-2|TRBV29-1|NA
SVFLSLSTGELF
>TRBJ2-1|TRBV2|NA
ASRQGLAGGVRQF
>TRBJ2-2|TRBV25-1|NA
ASTGPVAGELF
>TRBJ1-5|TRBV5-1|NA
ASSPGQGGNQPQH
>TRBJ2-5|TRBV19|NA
ASSKSILTGQETQY
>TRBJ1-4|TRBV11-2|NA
ASSVGQGTEKLF
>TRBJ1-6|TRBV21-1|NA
ASRQTRDYNSPLH
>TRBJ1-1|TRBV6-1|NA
ASSEAAWGGKAF
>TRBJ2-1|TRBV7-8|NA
ASSFTADEQF
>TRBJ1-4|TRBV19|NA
ASSIDLPRRLTDEKLF
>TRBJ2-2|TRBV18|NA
ASSPSTSRTGELF
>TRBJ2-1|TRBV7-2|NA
ASRTQGGLAEGNEQF
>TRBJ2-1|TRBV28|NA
ASQRYNEQF
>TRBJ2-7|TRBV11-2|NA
ASSLRGQIFSYEQY